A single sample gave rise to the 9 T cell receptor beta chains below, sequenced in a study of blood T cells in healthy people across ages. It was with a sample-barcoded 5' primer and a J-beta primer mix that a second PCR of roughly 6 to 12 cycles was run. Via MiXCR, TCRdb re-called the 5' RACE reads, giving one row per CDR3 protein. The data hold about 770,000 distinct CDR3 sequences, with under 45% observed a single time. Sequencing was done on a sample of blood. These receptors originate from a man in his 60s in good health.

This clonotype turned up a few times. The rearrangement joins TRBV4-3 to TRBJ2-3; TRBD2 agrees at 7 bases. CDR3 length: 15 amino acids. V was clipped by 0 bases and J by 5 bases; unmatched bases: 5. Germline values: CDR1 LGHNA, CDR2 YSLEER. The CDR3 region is CASSQDLAGVDTQYF. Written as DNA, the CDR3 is TGCGCCAGCAGCCAAGATTTGGCGGGGGTAGATACGCAGTATTTT.

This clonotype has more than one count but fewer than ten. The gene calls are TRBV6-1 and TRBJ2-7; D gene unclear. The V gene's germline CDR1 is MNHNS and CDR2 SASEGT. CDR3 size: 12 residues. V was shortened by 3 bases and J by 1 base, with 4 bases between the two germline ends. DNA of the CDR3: TGTGCCAGCAGTGAGCGGTCCTACGAGCAGTACTTC. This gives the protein CASSERSYEQYF.

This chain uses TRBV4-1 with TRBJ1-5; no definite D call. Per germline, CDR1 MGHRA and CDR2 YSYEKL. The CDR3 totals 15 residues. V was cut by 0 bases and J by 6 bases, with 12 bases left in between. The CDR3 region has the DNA TGCGCCAGCAGCCAAGATTCCGCCGCATTTCAGCCCCAGCATTTT. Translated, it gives CASSQDSAAFQPQHF.

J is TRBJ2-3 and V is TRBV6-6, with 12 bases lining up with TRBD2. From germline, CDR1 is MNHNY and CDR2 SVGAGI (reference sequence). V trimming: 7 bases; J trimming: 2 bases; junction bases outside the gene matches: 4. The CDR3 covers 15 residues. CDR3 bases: TGTGCCAGCAAAAGACTAGCGGGGGACACAGATACGCAGTATTTT. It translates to CASKRLAGDTDTQYF.

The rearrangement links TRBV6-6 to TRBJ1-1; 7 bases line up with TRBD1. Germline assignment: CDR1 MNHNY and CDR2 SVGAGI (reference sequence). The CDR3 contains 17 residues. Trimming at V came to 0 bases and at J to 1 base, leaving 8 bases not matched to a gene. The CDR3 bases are TGTGCCAGCAGTTACTCCCTGGCCGGGACAGCGAACACTGAAGCTTTCTTT. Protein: CASSYSLAGTANTEAFF.

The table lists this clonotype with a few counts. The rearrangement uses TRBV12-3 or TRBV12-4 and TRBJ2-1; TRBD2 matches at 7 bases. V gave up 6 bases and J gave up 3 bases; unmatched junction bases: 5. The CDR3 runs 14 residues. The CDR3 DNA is TGTGCCAGCAGCCAGAGCGGGGTCTACAATGAGCAGTTCTTC. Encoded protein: CASSQSGVYNEQFF.

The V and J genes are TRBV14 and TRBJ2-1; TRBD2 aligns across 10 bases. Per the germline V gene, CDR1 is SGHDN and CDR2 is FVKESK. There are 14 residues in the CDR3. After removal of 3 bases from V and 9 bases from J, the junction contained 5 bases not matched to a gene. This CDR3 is CASSHPLAGIEQFF. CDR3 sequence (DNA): TGTGCCAGCAGCCACCCACTAGCGGGGATTGAGCAGTTCTTC.

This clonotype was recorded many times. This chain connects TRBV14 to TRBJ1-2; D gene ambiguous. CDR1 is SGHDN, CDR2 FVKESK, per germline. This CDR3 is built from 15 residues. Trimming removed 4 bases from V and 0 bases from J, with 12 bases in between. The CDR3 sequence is CASSRLTEANYGYTF. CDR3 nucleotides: TGTGCCAGCAGCCGGCTTACAGAAGCTAACTATGGCTACACCTTC. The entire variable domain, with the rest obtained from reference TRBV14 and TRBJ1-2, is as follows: EAGVTQFPSHSVIEKGQTVTLRCDPISGHDNLYWYRRVMGKEIKFLLHFVKESKQDESGMPNNRFLAERTGGTYSTLKVQPAELEDSGVYFCASSRLTEANYGYTFGSGTRLTVV.

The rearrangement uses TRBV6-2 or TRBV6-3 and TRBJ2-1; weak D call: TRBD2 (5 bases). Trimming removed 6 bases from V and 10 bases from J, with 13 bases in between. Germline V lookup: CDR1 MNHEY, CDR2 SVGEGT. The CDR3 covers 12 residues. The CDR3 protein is CASRERVREQFF. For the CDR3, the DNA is TGTGCCAGCAGAGAGAGGGTGCGGGAGCAGTTCTTC.